These 4 T cell receptor beta chains came from one sample sequenced in a study of T cell responses to AZD1222 COVID-19 vaccine. Assay: immunoSEQ multiplex PCR; the TCRdb copy retains only in-frame clones and omits some. The sample contains fewer than 120,000 clones, about nine tenths of which appear only once. Sequencing was performed on peripheral blood, taken 28 days after the second AZD1222 dose. The receptor source for this set is an adult who received the AZD1222 COVID-19 vaccine.

V is TRBV11-2 and J is TRBJ1-5; 9 bases are a match to TRBD1. The J segment lost 0 bases and the V segment lost 5 bases, leaving 5 bases of the junction unmatched. Germline values: CDR1 SGHAT, CDR2 FQNNGV. The CDR3 is 16 amino acids. CDR3 coding DNA: TGTGCCAGCAGCAGTGACAGGGGGGCTAGCAATCAGCCCCAGCATTTT. Protein sequence: CASSSDRGASNQPQHF. Variable domain in full (rest from reference TRBV11-2 and TRBJ1-5): EAGVAQSPRYKIIEKRQSVAFWCNPISGHATLYWYQQILGQGPKLLIQFQNNGVVDDSQLPKDRFSAERLKGVDSTLKIQPAKLEDSAVYLCASSSDRGASNQPQHFGDGTRLSIL.

The V call is TRBV5-5, the J call TRBJ2-5; D gene uncertain. Germline values: CDR1 SGHKS, CDR2 YYEKEE (reference sequence). The CDR3 runs to 14 residues. Trimming took 2 bases from V and 2 from J, leaving 10 bases between them. Here the CDR3 reads CASSFDGVQETQYF. In DNA form, the CDR3 reads TGTGCCAGCAGCTTCGACGGCGTTCAAGAGACCCAGTACTTC. Supplemented by reference TRBV5-5 and TRBJ2-5, the full variable domain reads DAGVTQSPTHLIKTRGQQVTLRCSPISGHKSVSWYQQVLGQGPQFIFQYYEKEERGRGNFPDRFSARQFPNYSSELNVNALLLGDSALYLCASSFDGVQETQYFGPGTRLLVL.

The chain joins TRBV2 to TRBJ2-7, with 8 bases aligning to TRBD1. Per the germline V gene, CDR1 is SNHLY and CDR2 is FYNNEI. This CDR3 region has 15 residues. V was pared by 6 bases and J by 3 bases, with 10 bases of the junction left unmatched. The CDR3 is CASRVDRGPFYEQYF. The CDR3 DNA reads as TGTGCCAGCAGGGTAGACAGGGGACCTTTCTACGAGCAGTACTTC.

This clone was seen just once. The gene calls are TRBV5-1 and TRBJ2-1; maybe TRBD2 (5 bases). This CDR3 is 14 amino acids long. Germline CDR1 reads SGHRS; CDR2 reads YFSETQ. V was shortened by 3 bases and J by 1 base, with 8 bases between the two germline ends. The CDR3 region has the DNA TGCGCCAGCAGCTCCCGAGGGTCCTACAATGAGCAGTTCTTC. It is translated as CASSSRGSYNEQFF.